This TCR beta chain was captured by sequencing in a study of immune heterogeneity within non-small cell lung tumors. Trimming left V 6 bases short and J 5 bases short, with 14 bases between. Germline CDR1 is MNHEY and CDR2 is SMNVEV (reference sequence). This CDR3 comprises 15 residues. Bulk tumor genomic DNA, 500 to 650 ng per sample, was the template. Surgical sampling yielded several biopsies per primary tumor (spaced far apart). Those enrolled were patients newly diagnosed with untreated non-small cell lung cancer and undergoing curative surgery. The TCR beta CDR3 region underwent multiplex PCR amplification with 32 V and 13 J primers. TCRdb used MiXCR to reprocess the multiplex PCR reads, holding one entry per CDR3 protein. Of some 3,500 distinct CDR3 sequences in the sample, around half were seen once.

The TCR comes from a man in his fifties or sixties with non-small cell lung cancer. The V and J genes are TRBV27 and TRBJ1-6; D gene ambiguous. The source material was lung tumor tissue. The CDR3 reads CASRLWIPDNSPLHF. In nucleotides, the CDR3 is TGTGCCAGCAGGCTCTGGATCCCTGATAATTCACCCCTCCACTTT.